The 32 T cell receptor beta chains in this list originate from one sample, sequenced in a study of blood T cell repertoires in COVID-19. The data were produced by immunoSEQ multiplex PCR, yet TCRdb's version contains in-frame clones alone and is incomplete. This table holds over 15,000 clones, 89% found once. Sequenced: peripheral blood. The receptors originated from a man of 80 years or more with acute or convalescent COVID-19.

This clone was seen once. V and J are TRBV14 and TRBJ1-1; D gene uncertain. Germline lookup yields CDR1 SGHDN and CDR2 FVKESK. V was pared by 1 base and J by 5 bases, with 5 bases between. This CDR3 region has 12 residues. CDR3 in amino acids: CASSQGGTEAFF. The CDR3 DNA reads TGTGCCAGCAGCCAAGGAGGTACTGAAGCTTTCTTT.

This clone was seen a handful of times. This sequence joins TRBV4-2 and TRBJ1-6; TRBD1 aligns across 7 bases. V lost 0 bases and J lost 9; bases outside the gene matches: 5. Germline CDR1 LGHNA, CDR2 YNFKEQ. CDR3 length: 15 amino acids. The CDR3 loop is CASSQDRQGGSPLHF. Written as DNA, the CDR3 is TGTGCCAGCAGCCAAGATCGACAGGGCGGTTCACCCCTCCACTTT.

The genes are TRBV15 and TRBJ1-6; D unresolved. The CDR3 sequence is 15 residues long. Germline values: CDR1 LNHNV, CDR2 YYDKDF (reference sequence). V was pared by 3 bases and J by 2 bases, with 8 bases between. CDR3 in amino acids: CATSRRVTYNSPLHF. The DNA of the CDR3 is TGTGCCACCAGCAGGCGAGTGACCTATAATTCACCCCTCCACTTT.

The CDR3 is CASSPYLQGTAEAFF. The CDR3, as DNA: TGTGCCAGCAGCCCCTATCTACAGGGGACGGCTGAAGCTTTCTTT. V is TRBV3-1 (or the pseudogene TRBV3-2) and J is TRBJ1-1; 7 bases agree with TRBD1. The germline CDR1 and CDR2 sequences are LGHDT and YNNKEL (reference sequence). The length of the CDR3 is 15 residues. With V trimmed by 4 bases and J by 6 bases, 11 bases remained unmatched.

As DNA, the CDR3 is TGTGCCAGCAGCGGGACAGGGGGAGGTGAAAAACTGTTTTTT. It yields the protein CASSGTGGGEKLFF. The chain combines TRBV5-4 with TRBJ1-4, with 11 positions matching TRBD1. J lost 7 bases, V lost 4 bases, and 3 bases had no gene match. The CDR3 loop spans 14 amino acids. Germline CDR1 SGHNT, CDR2 YYREEE (reference sequence).

The V gene is TRBV19, the J gene TRBJ2-2, with 9 bases fitting TRBD1. The CDR3 sequence is 15 residues long. Unmatched junction bases numbered 13, after V lost 11 bases and J lost 6 bases. Germline CDR1 LNHDA, CDR2 SQIVND (reference sequence). The CDR3 loop is CASRIQGANSGELFF. CDR3 DNA: TGTGCCTCTCGAATACAGGGGGCTAATTCCGGGGAGCTGTTTTTT.

V gene TRBV9 combines with J gene TRBJ2-1, with TRBD2 matching 11 bases. From germline, CDR1 is SGDLS and CDR2 YYNGEE. This CDR3 has 17 residues. Losses at the gene ends were 3 bases for V and 5 bases for J; bases not matched to a gene: 10. CDR3 region: CASSAPRTSGPDNEQFF. The CDR3 DNA is TGTGCCAGCAGCGCACCCCGGACTAGCGGGCCAGACAATGAGCAGTTCTTC.

This rearrangement joins TRBV5-1 to TRBJ1-4; tentatively, D is TRBD1 (5 bases). Trimming took 0 bases from V and 7 from J, leaving 10 bases between them. The CDR3 length is 14 residues. The germline gives CDR1 SGHRS, CDR2 YFSETQ. CDR3 sequence reads: CASSLGGSGEKLFF. CDR3 nucleotides: TGCGCCAGCAGCTTGGGGGGCTCGGGTGAAAAACTGTTTTTT.

The rearrangement uses TRBV12-3 or TRBV12-4 and TRBJ1-1; D perhaps matches TRBD1 (5 bases). The CDR3 sequence is 13 residues long. V was shortened by 6 bases and J by 10 bases, with 18 bases between the two germline ends. In nucleotides, the CDR3 is TGTGCCAGCAGGCCCGACAGAGCATCTCCAGCTTTCTTT. The encoded protein is CASRPDRASPAFF.

This clone was counted between two and nine times. The chain combines TRBV24-1 with TRBJ1-2; 7 bases line up with TRBD1. Trimming at V came to 4 bases and at J to 4 bases, leaving 17 bases not matched to a gene. This CDR3 spans 18 amino acids. The germline V gene encodes CDR1 KGHDR and CDR2 SFDVKD. CDR3 in DNA: TGTGCCACCAGTGACCGAAATAGCCGGGACAGAAACCCCTATGGCTACACCTTC. Encoded protein: CATSDRNSRDRNPYGYTF.

This chain uses TRBV5-1 with TRBJ2-2, with TRBD1 matching over 7 bases. Per the germline V gene, CDR1 is SGHRS and CDR2 is YFSETQ. After removal of 4 bases from V and 2 bases from J, the junction contained 8 bases not matched to a gene. CDR3 length equals 16 residues. CDR3 in DNA: TGCGCCAGCAGCCCTGCCGGGACAGTAAACACCGGGGAGCTGTTTTTT. Its protein is CASSPAGTVNTGELFF.

This CDR3 is CASSLQGGPQHF. The CDR3 DNA reads TGTGCCAGCAGCCTTCAGGGAGGGCCCCAGCATTTT. This chain joins TRBV3-1 (or the pseudogene TRBV3-2) and TRBJ1-5; a weak D match, TRBD1 (5 bases). Germline lookup yields CDR1 LGHDT and CDR2 YNNKEL (reference sequence). CDR3 size: 12 residues. Trimming removed 4 bases from V and 9 bases from J, with 10 bases in between.

The chain joins TRBV30 to TRBJ1-3; no clear D gene. V was trimmed by 5 bases and J by 3 bases, leaving 5 bases between them. The length of the CDR3 is 11 residues. Germline V gene data show CDR1 as GTSNPN and CDR2 as SVGIG (reference sequence). The CDR3 DNA reads as TGTGCCTGGTATCGTGGAAACACCATATATTTT. The encoded protein is CAWYRGNTIYF.

V usage is TRBV6-4 and J usage is TRBJ1-2, with 8 bases matching TRBD1. The CDR3 has 14 amino acids. The V and J ends lost 6 bases and 8 bases, in that order; junction bases with no gene match: 11. CDR1 and CDR2 from the germline V gene are MRHNA and SNTAGT. CDR3 region: CASRDTDRGGGYTF. As DNA, the CDR3 is TGTGCCAGCAGAGACACTGACAGGGGTGGAGGCTACACCTTC.

The chain couples TRBV5-6 to TRBJ2-7, with TRBD1 as a possible D gene (5 bases). The CDR3 is 14 residues long. The germline V gene has CDR1 SGHDT and CDR2 YYEEEE. The V gene lost 0 bases and the J gene lost 2 bases, with 9 bases spanning the gap. CDR3 amino acids: CASSLGTPAYEQYF. CDR3 sequence (DNA): TGTGCCAGCAGCTTGGGGACACCAGCCTACGAGCAGTACTTC.

This clone appeared once. This chain uses TRBV6-5 with TRBJ2-7, with 7 positions matching TRBD1. Germline-derived CDR1 and CDR2 are MNHEY and SVGAGI. V lost 7 bases, J lost 1 base, and 7 bases stayed unmatched. The CDR3 covers 14 residues. CDR3 in DNA: TGTGCCAGCAATCGGGACAGCCTTTCCTACGAGCAGTACTTC. It specifies CASNRDSLSYEQYF.

This chain uses TRBV19 with TRBJ2-1, with TRBD2 matching 7 bases. V lost 6 bases and J lost 0; bases outside the gene matches: 5. Germline loops: CDR1 LNHDA, CDR2 SQIVND (reference sequence). The CDR3 totals 15 residues. The CDR3: CASSVAGSSYNEQFF. DNA of the CDR3: TGTGCCAGTAGCGTAGCGGGTAGCTCCTACAATGAGCAGTTCTTC.

The rearrangement links TRBV9 to TRBJ2-5, with 12 bases aligning to TRBD2. CDR3 length: 17 residues. V shed 0 bases, J shed 5 bases, and the junction held 8 bases outside the gene matches. In germline, CDR1 is SGDLS, CDR2 YYNGEE. In DNA form, the CDR3 reads TGTGCCAGCAGCGTAGGTGCTAGCGGGGGGGCATTGGAGACCCAGTACTTC. Translation gives CASSVGASGGALETQYF.

The chain couples TRBV2 to TRBJ2-1; possible D gene TRBD1, 6 bases. From germline, CDR1 is SNHLY and CDR2 FYNNEI. Trimming took off 3 bases at V and 13 bases at J, with 19 bases between the two ends. The CDR3 extends over 14 amino acids. CDR3 loop: CASSDGDARGLQFF. In nucleotides, the CDR3 is TGTGCCAGCAGTGATGGGGATGCCAGGGGCCTTCAGTTCTTC. Combining the CDR3 with reference TRBV2 and TRBJ2-1 gives the whole variable domain EPEVTQTPSHQVTQMGQEVILRCVPISNHLYFYWYRQILGQKVEFLVSFYNNEISEKSEIFDDQFSVERPDGSNFTLKIRSTKLEDSAMYFCASSDGDARGLQFFGPGTRLTVL.

This chain uses TRBV24-1 with TRBJ2-7; 10 nucleotides align to TRBD1. The CDR3 is 13 amino acids. From germline, CDR1 is KGHDR and CDR2 SFDVKD. The V segment lost 5 bases and the J segment 3 bases; nucleotides outside the gene matches: 0. Here the CDR3 reads CATSGTGGYEQYF. The CDR3 bases are TGTGCCACCAGTGGGACAGGGGGCTACGAGCAGTACTTC.

V usage is TRBV9 and J usage is TRBJ2-1; TRBD1 agrees at 7 bases. Germline CDR1 reads SGDLS; CDR2 reads YYNGEE. The trim removed 3 bases at V and 9 bases at J, leaving 3 bases unmatched. This CDR3 is built from 12 residues. In DNA form, the CDR3 reads TGTGCCAGCAGCGCATCAGGGGGTGAGCAGTTCTTC. Protein product: CASSASGGEQFF.

This chain links TRBV18 with TRBJ2-7, with 9 bases fitting TRBD1. The length of the CDR3 is 16 residues. Trimming cost V 2 bases and J 4 bases; bases outside gene matches: 9. Germline V gene lookup returns CDR1 KGHSH and CDR2 LQKENI. The CDR3 sequence: CASSPSQGQGLYEQYF. CDR3 DNA sequence: TGTGCCAGCTCACCAAGTCAGGGACAGGGCCTTTACGAGCAGTACTTC.

The CDR3 protein is CASSIFSGTEAFF. The CDR3, as DNA: TGTGCCAGTAGTATATTTTCGGGCACTGAAGCTTTCTTT. The rearrangement uses TRBV19 and TRBJ1-1; D not certain. The germline gives CDR1 LNHDA, CDR2 SQIVND (reference sequence). V was pared by 2 bases and J by 4 bases, with 8 bases between. The CDR3 extends over 13 amino acids.

V is TRBV11-3 and J is TRBJ1-1; possible D gene TRBD1, 6 bases. This CDR3 region has 14 residues. V lost 5 bases and J 1 base, leaving 11 bases between the germline ends. CDR1 is SGHNT and CDR2 is YENEEA in the germline V gene. CDR3 residues: CASSQGHPNTEAFF. Here the CDR3 DNA reads TGTGCCAGCAGCCAGGGACACCCGAACACTGAAGCTTTCTTT.

The chain uses TRBV11-2 and TRBJ1-1, with unresolved D. Germline lookup yields CDR1 SGHAT and CDR2 FQNNGV. The CDR3 covers 11 residues. V lost 4 bases and J 4 bases, leaving 4 bases between the germline ends. As DNA, the CDR3 is TGTGCCAGCAGCTCATTCACTGAAGCTTTCTTT. It codes for CASSSFTEAFF.

V gene TRBV11-3 combines with J gene TRBJ2-3; D perhaps matches TRBD1 (5 bases). This CDR3 has 15 residues. The ends were cut back, 1 base at V and 1 base at J, with 9 bases in the middle. Germline V gene data show CDR1 as SGHNT and CDR2 as YENEEA. In nucleotides, the CDR3 is TGTGCCAGCAGCTTAGGTTTCAGGGGCACAGATACGCAGTATTTT. It translates to CASSLGFRGTDTQYF. Drawing the rest from reference TRBV11-3 and TRBJ2-3, the complete variable domain is EAGVVQSPRYKIIEKKQPVAFWCNPISGHNTLYWYLQNLGQGPELLIRYENEEAVDDSQLPKDRFSAERLKGVDSTLKIQPAELGDSAVYLCASSLGFRGTDTQYFGPGTRLTVL.

J is TRBJ1-5 and V is TRBV6-6; 9 nucleotides line up with TRBD1. V lost 6 bases and J lost 0; bases outside the gene matches: 6. The CDR3 spans 16 residues. In germline, CDR1 is MNHNY, CDR2 SVGAGI (reference sequence). The CDR3 is CASSPGTGYSNQPQHF. The CDR3 DNA follows: TGTGCCAGCAGCCCCGGGACAGGGTATAGCAATCAGCCCCAGCATTTT.

This chain joins TRBV20-1 and TRBJ1-5, with 9 bases aligning to TRBD1. CDR1 is DFQATT, CDR2 SNEGSKA, per germline (reference sequence). This CDR3 has 15 amino acids. The V and J ends lost 3 bases and 2 bases, in that order; junction bases with no gene match: 5. CDR3 protein: CSASTGGVGNQPQHF. In nucleotides, the CDR3 is TGCAGTGCTAGTACAGGGGGCGTGGGCAATCAGCCCCAGCATTTT.

This chain links TRBV6-5 with TRBJ1-2; 11 bases line up with TRBD1. J lost 8 bases, V lost 6 bases, and 5 bases had no gene match. The CDR3 loop spans 13 amino acids. CDR1 MNHEY and CDR2 SVGAGI come from the germline V gene. CDR3 region: CASSPDRGLGYTF. The CDR3 coding sequence is TGTGCCAGCAGCCCGGACAGGGGGCTGGGCTACACCTTC.

The J gene is TRBJ1-4, the V gene TRBV2; 7 bases are shared with TRBD1. The germline CDR1 and CDR2 sequences are SNHLY and FYNNEI. The CDR3 runs to 15 residues. V was clipped by 5 bases and J by 5 bases; unmatched bases: 8. CDR3 amino acids: CASSQTGNGNEKLFF. As DNA, the CDR3 is TGTGCCAGCAGTCAGACAGGGAATGGGAATGAAAAACTGTTTTTT.

The chain is built from TRBV3-1 (or the pseudogene TRBV3-2) and TRBJ1-5; no firm D call. CDR3 length equals 13 residues. With 5 bases removed from V and 4 bases from J, the gap between germline ends came to 9 bases. CDR1 is LGHDT and CDR2 is YNNKEL in the germline V gene (reference sequence). CDR3 amino acids: CASSEQMNQPQHF. The CDR3 nucleotides read TGTGCCAGCAGCGAACAGATGAATCAGCCCCAGCATTTT.

J is TRBJ1-2 and V is TRBV7-8; a possible D gene is TRBD1 (5 bases). V was shortened by 4 bases and J by 1 base, with 16 bases between the two germline ends. CDR3 length: 16 residues. Germline assignment: CDR1 SGHVS and CDR2 FQNEAQ. CDR3 sequence reads: CASSSRQRSYNYGYTF. Written as DNA, the CDR3 is TGTGCCAGCAGCTCCCGACAGAGATCTTATAACTATGGCTACACCTTC.